The next 30 T cell receptor beta chains were all read from a single sample in a study of CD8 T cells in Susac syndrome. Random-hexamer reverse transcription was applied to roughly 0.45 to 1 ug RNA. TCRdb reprocessed the immunoSEQ multiplex PCR reads via MiXCR and lists one record per CDR3 protein. The sample consists of about 240,000 distinct CDR3 sequences, 90% to 96% of them appearing once. Material for sequencing was CD4+ T cells from PBMCs. The receptors originated from a human donor with Susac syndrome.

CDR3 bases: TGTGCCAGCAGTGTCGGGGGCGTCTACACCTTC. Translation: CASSVGGVYTF. The chain joins TRBV2 to TRBJ1-2; TRBD1 is a possible D gene (6 bases). The germline V gene has CDR1 SNHLY and CDR2 FYNNEI. The CDR3 sequence is 11 residues long. Trimming took 4 bases from V and 10 from J, leaving 10 bases between them.

The V call is TRBV12-3 or TRBV12-4, the J call TRBJ2-6; either TRBD1 or TRBD2 may fit D (6 bases each). Trimming cost V 7 bases and J 4 bases, with 26 bases left between them. The CDR3 contains 19 residues. This CDR3 is CASILRGGEPGHGANVLTF. The DNA of the CDR3 is TGTGCCAGCATCCTTAGGGGAGGTGAACCGGGACACGGGGCCAACGTCCTGACTTTC.

The chain combines TRBV29-1 with TRBJ2-1; TRBD2 agrees at 12 bases. CDR3 length equals 15 residues. V dropped 8 bases and J dropped 10; count of bases not matched to a gene: 15. Germline values: CDR1 SQVTM, CDR2 ANQGSEA. The CDR3 coding sequence is TGCAGCTCCAGACTTAGACTAGCGGGAGAGCGGGAGCAGTTCTTC. It translates to CSSRLRLAGEREQFF.

V is TRBV28 and J is TRBJ2-1; D call uncertain. The germline V gene encodes CDR1 MDHEN and CDR2 SYDVKM. CDR3 size: 13 residues. Trimming took off 10 bases at V and 4 bases at J, with 14 bases between the two ends. CDR3 sequence reads: CAISTSQYNEQFF. The CDR3 bases are TGTGCCATCTCGACGTCCCAGTACAATGAGCAGTTCTTC. The full variable domain, with the rest looked up from reference TRBV28 and TRBJ2-1, is DVKVTQSSRYLVKRTGEKVFLECVQDMDHENMFWYRQDPGLGLRLIYFSYDVKMKEKGDIPEGYSVSREKKERFSLILESASTNQTSMYLCAISTSQYNEQFFGPGTRLTVL.

The V call is TRBV9, the J call TRBJ2-3, with D possibly called TRBD1 or TRBD2 (6 bases each). The V end was cut by 0 bases, the J end by 1 base, with 12 bases between. The germline V gene has CDR1 SGDLS and CDR2 YYNGEE. CDR3 length: 16 amino acids. The CDR3 nucleotides read TGTGCCAGCAGCGTAGCAGGGGAGGTTCGCACAGATACGCAGTATTTT. As protein: CASSVAGEVRTDTQYF.

This chain uses TRBV12-3 or TRBV12-4 with TRBJ2-5; no firm D call. V lost 3 bases, J lost 4 bases, and 9 bases lay in between. This CDR3 spans 13 amino acids. The CDR3 protein is CASSFPNAETQYF. In DNA, the CDR3 is TGTGCCAGCAGTTTCCCCAACGCAGAGACCCAGTACTTC.

This clonotype came up once. This chain connects TRBV9 to TRBJ2-4; TRBD2 is a possible D gene (5 bases). The CDR3 extends over 16 amino acids. The germline CDR1 and CDR2 sequences are SGDLS and YYNGEE. Trimming stripped 0 bases from V and 8 bases from J, with 18 bases between. The CDR3, as DNA: TGTGCCAGCAGCGTAGCGGACCGGGGATTCCGTGACATTCAGTACTTC. This sequence encodes CASSVADRGFRDIQYF.

The J gene is TRBJ1-1, the V gene TRBV18; D not resolved. Trimming shortened V by 1 base and J by 1 base, and 7 bases separated the two germline ends. Germline assignment: CDR1 KGHSH and CDR2 LQKENI. The length of the CDR3 is 14 residues. The chain's CDR3 is CASSPRLENTEAFF. In DNA, the CDR3 is TGTGCCAGCTCACCACGTCTAGAGAACACTGAAGCTTTCTTT.

The CDR3 sequence is CAWSVSNAGIPSYEQYF. Written as DNA, the CDR3 is TGTGCCTGGAGTGTATCGAACGCGGGAATCCCCTCCTACGAGCAGTACTTC. This sequence joins TRBV30 and TRBJ2-7, with D maybe TRBD2 (6 bases). The CDR3 sequence is 17 residues long. CDR1 GTSNPN and CDR2 SVGIG come from the germline V gene (reference sequence). V was shortened by 0 bases and J by 0 bases, with 18 bases between the two germline ends.

The V call is TRBV2, the J call TRBJ1-1, with no clear D. V was cut by 2 bases and J by 5 bases, with 9 bases left in between. This CDR3 has 13 amino acids. Germline CDR1 SNHLY, CDR2 FYNNEI. The chain's CDR3 is CASSETSSTEAFF. CDR3 in DNA: TGTGCCAGCAGTGAAACGTCAAGTACTGAAGCTTTCTTT.

The table lists this clonotype with a count of one. The chain is built from TRBV6-2 or TRBV6-3 and TRBJ2-7; either TRBD1 or TRBD2 may supply D (5 bases each). The CDR3 length is 13 residues. The germline gives CDR1 MNHEY, CDR2 SVGEGT. The V and J ends lost 4 bases and 5 bases respectively, with 12 bases between them. The CDR3, as DNA: TGTGCCAGCAGTTCCCGAGGGGTGGACGAGCAGTACTTC. Protein: CASSSRGVDEQYF.

The V and J genes are TRBV4-1 and TRBJ2-1, with 13 bases identical to TRBD2. This CDR3 spans 19 amino acids. The ends lost 5 bases at V and 6 bases at J; junction bases unmatched: 16. The germline V gene encodes CDR1 MGHRA and CDR2 YSYEKL. CDR3 protein: CASSERTSGRFPKTNEQFF. The CDR3 DNA sequence: TGCGCCAGCAGCGAACGGACTAGCGGGAGATTCCCCAAGACCAATGAGCAGTTCTTC.

This rearrangement joins TRBV4-1 to TRBJ2-6; tentative D call: TRBD2 (6 bases). The CDR3 is 14 residues long. Per germline, CDR1 MGHRA and CDR2 YSYEKL. Trimming stripped 6 bases from V and 4 bases from J, with 10 bases between. Here the CDR3 reads CASSGGPGANVLTF. CDR3 DNA: TGCGCCAGCAGTGGAGGGCCCGGGGCCAACGTCCTGACTTTC.

The rearrangement links TRBV24-1 to TRBJ2-5, with 13 bases identical to TRBD2. Germline loops: CDR1 KGHDR, CDR2 SFDVKD. Trimming removed 4 bases from V and 3 bases from J; junction bases left unmatched: 7. CDR3 length equals 17 residues. The DNA for the CDR3 is TGTGCCACCAGTGACTATGGACTAGCGGGAGTGGAAGAGACCCAGTACTTC. Translating gives CATSDYGLAGVEETQYF.

The chain couples TRBV12-3 or TRBV12-4 to TRBJ2-7; D uncertain. V was shortened by 3 bases and J by 3 bases, with 3 bases between the two germline ends. This CDR3 region has 11 residues. This CDR3 reads CASSFIYEQYF. CDR3 in DNA: TGTGCCAGCAGTTTCATCTACGAGCAGTACTTC.

This clonotype was counted a single time. The J gene is TRBJ2-7, the V gene TRBV24-1; 8 bases map to TRBD1. The CDR3 length is 16 residues. V lost 4 bases to trimming and J lost 5 bases; unmatched junction nucleotides: 12. Germline V lookup: CDR1 KGHDR, CDR2 SFDVKD. CDR3 DNA sequence: TGTGCCACCAGTGAAATTCAGGGGGCTGCCATGGACGAGCAGTACTTC. Translated, it gives CATSEIQGAAMDEQYF.

For this clonotype: The junction shows a germline mismatch at one end, possibly a read error. The chain uses TRBV20-1 and TRBJ1-5, with TRBD1 as a possible D gene (5 bases). Germline assignment: CDR1 DFQATT and CDR2 SNEGSKA (reference sequence). CDR3 length equals 16 residues. CDR3 DNA sequence: TGCAGTGCCAGAGGAGCACAGGTTTATAGCAATCAGCCCCAGCATTTT. It yields the protein CSARGAQVYSNQPQHF.

The chain employs TRBV28 and TRBJ2-3, with D perhaps TRBD2 (6 bases). V was clipped by 6 bases and J by 2 bases, with 15 bases between them. Germline loops: CDR1 MDHEN, CDR2 SYDVKM. This CDR3 region has 15 residues. The CDR3 spells CASRQRGLLTDTQYF. CDR3 DNA sequence: TGTGCCAGCAGACAACGGGGACTGCTCACAGATACGCAGTATTTT.

This chain connects TRBV10-3 to TRBJ2-5; D might be TRBD1 or TRBD2, each matching 6 bases. Trimming removed 8 bases at V and 5 bases at J, with 15 bases between. The CDR3 is 13 residues long. Per the germline V gene, CDR1 is ENHRY and CDR2 is SYGVKD. CDR3 loop: CAIALLGGETQYF. DNA of the CDR3: TGTGCCATCGCTCTTCTAGGGGGGGAGACCCAGTACTTC.

This sequence joins TRBV9 and TRBJ2-5, with TRBD2 identical over 10 bases. With 4 bases clipped from V and 2 bases from J, the junction kept 8 bases outside the gene matches. The CDR3 has 16 residues. In germline, CDR1 is SGDLS, CDR2 YYNGEE. CDR3 loop: CASSLTPAGGQETQYF. CDR3 DNA: TGTGCCAGCAGCCTAACGCCAGCGGGAGGGCAAGAGACCCAGTACTTC.

The chain is built from TRBV11-1 and TRBJ2-3; D might be TRBD2 (6 bases). In germline, CDR1 is SGHAT, CDR2 FQDESV (reference sequence). The CDR3 consists of 13 residues. Trimming removed 7 bases at V and 0 bases at J, with 8 bases between. CDR3 nucleotide sequence: TGTGCCAGCACTGGGACTAGCACAGATACGCAGTATTTT. This codes for CASTGTSTDTQYF.

The CDR3 sequence is CASSLGRLHYGYTF. CDR3 in DNA: TGTGCCAGCAGTTTGGGAAGGCTACACTATGGCTACACCTTC. The chain carries TRBV27 and TRBJ1-2; D uncertain. There are 14 residues in the CDR3. V was cut by 3 bases and J by 3 bases, with 11 bases left in between. Germline V CDR1 and CDR2: MNHEY, SMNVEV (reference sequence).

The chain uses TRBV2 and TRBJ2-2; 8 nucleotides match TRBD2. Losses at the gene ends were 4 bases for V and 6 bases for J; bases not matched to a gene: 7. Germline V gene lookup returns CDR1 SNHLY and CDR2 FYNNEI. The CDR3 loop spans 15 amino acids. The CDR3 sequence is CASSVYSGKAGELFF. Written as DNA, the CDR3 is TGTGCCAGCAGTGTTTATAGCGGGAAGGCCGGGGAGCTGTTTTTT.

This chain links TRBV29-1 with TRBJ2-3, with a weak D call TRBD1 (6 bases). The CDR3 loop spans 15 amino acids. Looked up from germline, CDR1 is SQVTM and CDR2 is ANQGSEA. V was shortened by 4 bases and J by 2 bases, with 16 bases between the two germline ends. CDR3: CSVATQTGVTDTQYF. The CDR3 DNA reads TGCAGCGTTGCCACCCAGACAGGAGTCACAGATACGCAGTATTTT.

This chain connects TRBV12-5 to TRBJ1-2, with unresolved D. V dropped 2 bases and J dropped 5 bases, with 9 bases sitting between them. This CDR3 spans 13 amino acids. The germline gives CDR1 LGHNT, CDR2 FRNRAP. CDR3: CASGLSPIYGYTF. The DNA for the CDR3 is TGTGCTAGTGGTTTGTCACCCATTTATGGCTACACCTTC.

This clonotype was counted once. V gene TRBV4-1 combines with J gene TRBJ2-5, with a possible D match to TRBD1 (5 bases). Germline V gene data show CDR1 as MGHRA and CDR2 as YSYEKL. V was cut by 4 bases and J by 3 bases, with 15 bases left in between. This CDR3 comprises 15 residues. DNA for the CDR3: TGCGCCAGCAGCCTGATCAGACAGATTGAAGAGACCCAGTACTTC. Its translation is CASSLIRQIEETQYF.

The chain employs TRBV20-1 and TRBJ1-2; D ambiguous. This CDR3 is built from 13 residues. Germline V gene sequence: CDR1 DFQATT, CDR2 SNEGSKA (reference sequence). V lost 2 bases, J lost 4 bases, and 11 bases lay in between. The DNA for the CDR3 is TGCAGTGCTAGAATGGCCATTCCCTATGGCTACACCTTC. As protein: CSARMAIPYGYTF.

The CDR3 loop is CATQKGREGYEQYF. The CDR3 DNA follows: TGTGCCACCCAAAAGGGGAGGGAGGGCTACGAGCAGTACTTC. This chain joins TRBV11-2 and TRBJ2-7; TRBD2 agrees at 7 bases. The germline CDR1 and CDR2 sequences are SGHAT and FQNNGV. This CDR3 region has 14 residues. With 10 bases clipped from V and 3 bases from J, the junction kept 12 bases outside the gene matches.

The V and J genes are TRBV24-1 and TRBJ2-1; D possibly corresponds to TRBD2 (5 bases). V gave up 4 bases and J gave up 7 bases, with 19 bases separating them. The germline V gene has CDR1 KGHDR and CDR2 SFDVKD. The CDR3 runs 16 residues. CDR3 region: CATSDPGPTGLNEQFF. The CDR3 DNA reads TGTGCCACCAGTGACCCCGGTCCGACGGGGTTGAATGAGCAGTTCTTC.

This chain connects TRBV29-1 to TRBJ1-2; D ambiguous. Germline V gene lookup returns CDR1 SQVTM and CDR2 ANQGSEA. V dropped 4 bases and J dropped 5 bases, with 14 bases sitting between them. The CDR3 has 13 residues. The CDR3 DNA reads TGCAGCGTTGGGGAAGCAGTCCTATATGGCTACACCTTC. Its translation is CSVGEAVLYGYTF. The whole variable domain, filled in from reference TRBV29-1 and TRBJ1-2, reads SAVISQKPSRDICQRGTSLTIQCQVDSQVTMMFWYRQQPGQSLTLIATANQGSEATYESGFVIDKFPISRPNLTFSTLTVSNMSPEDSSIYLCSVGEAVLYGYTFGSGTRLTVV.